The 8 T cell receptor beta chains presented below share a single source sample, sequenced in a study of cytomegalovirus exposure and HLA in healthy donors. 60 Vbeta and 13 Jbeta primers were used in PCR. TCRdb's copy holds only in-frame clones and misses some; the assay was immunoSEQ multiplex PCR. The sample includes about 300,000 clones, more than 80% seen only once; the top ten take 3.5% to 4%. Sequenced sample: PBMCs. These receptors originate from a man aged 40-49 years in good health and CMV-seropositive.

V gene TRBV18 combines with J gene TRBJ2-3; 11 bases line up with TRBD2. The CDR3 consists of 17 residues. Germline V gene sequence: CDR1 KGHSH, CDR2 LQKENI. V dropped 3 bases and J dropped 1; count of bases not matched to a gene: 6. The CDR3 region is CASSPSTLAGGTDTQYF. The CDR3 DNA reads TGTGCCAGCTCACCCTCTACACTAGCGGGAGGCACAGATACGCAGTATTTT.

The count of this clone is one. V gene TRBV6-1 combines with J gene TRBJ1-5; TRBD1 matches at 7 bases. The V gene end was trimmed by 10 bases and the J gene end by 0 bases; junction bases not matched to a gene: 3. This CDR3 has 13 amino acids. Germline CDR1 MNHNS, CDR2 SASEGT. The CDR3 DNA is TGTGCCACCTACAGGGGTAGCAATCAGCCCCAGCATTTT. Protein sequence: CATYRGSNQPQHF.

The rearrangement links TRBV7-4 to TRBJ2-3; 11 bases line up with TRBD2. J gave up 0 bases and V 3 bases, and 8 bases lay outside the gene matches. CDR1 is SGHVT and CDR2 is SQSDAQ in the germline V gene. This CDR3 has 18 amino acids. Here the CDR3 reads CASSLGSGLAGSTDTQYF. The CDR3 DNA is TGTGCCAGCAGCTTGGGTTCAGGACTAGCGGGCAGCACAGATACGCAGTATTTT.

The CDR3 protein is CASRRTGVGNTIYF. DNA for the CDR3: TGTGCCAGCAGGAGGACAGGGGTCGGAAACACCATATATTTT. This sequence joins TRBV6-5 and TRBJ1-3, with 9 bases that match TRBD1. Germline loops: CDR1 MNHEY, CDR2 SVGAGI. The CDR3 is 14 amino acids. The ends lost 6 bases at V and 4 bases at J; junction bases unmatched: 4.

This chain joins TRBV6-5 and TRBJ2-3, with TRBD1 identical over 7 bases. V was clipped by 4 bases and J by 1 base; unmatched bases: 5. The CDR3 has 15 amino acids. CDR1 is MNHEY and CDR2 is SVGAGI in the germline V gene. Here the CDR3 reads CASSLTTGGTDTQYF. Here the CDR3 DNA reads TGTGCCAGCAGTTTAACTACAGGGGGCACAGATACGCAGTATTTT.

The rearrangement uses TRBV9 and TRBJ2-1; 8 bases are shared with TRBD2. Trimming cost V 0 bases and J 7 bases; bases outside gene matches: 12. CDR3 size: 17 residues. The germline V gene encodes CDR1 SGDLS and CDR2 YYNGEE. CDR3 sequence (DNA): TGTGCCAGCAGCGTAGGTCGGCTAGCGGGTGGGGATAATGAGCAGTTCTTC. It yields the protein CASSVGRLAGGDNEQFF.

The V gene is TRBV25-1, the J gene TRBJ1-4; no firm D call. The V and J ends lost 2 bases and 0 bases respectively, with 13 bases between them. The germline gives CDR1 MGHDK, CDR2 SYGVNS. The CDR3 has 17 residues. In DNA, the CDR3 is TGTGCCAGCAGTGAAGGTGGCAGAAAAGCAACTAATGAAAAACTGTTTTTT. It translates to CASSEGGRKATNEKLFF.

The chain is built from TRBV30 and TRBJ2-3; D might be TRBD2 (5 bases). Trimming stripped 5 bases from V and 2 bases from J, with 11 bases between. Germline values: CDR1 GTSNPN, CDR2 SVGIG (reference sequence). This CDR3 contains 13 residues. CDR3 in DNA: TGTGCCTGGTCGGACTTTTACACAGATACGCAGTATTTT. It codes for CAWSDFYTDTQYF.